One and the same sample provided the 24 T cell receptor beta chains below, sequenced in a study of cytomegalovirus exposure and HLA in healthy donors. The assay was immunoSEQ multiplex PCR, and TCRdb's table has in-frame clones only and misses some. The data contain about 260,000 clones, around 91% of them singletons. The sample consisted of PBMCs. The receptors derive from a woman aged 25 to 45 in good health and CMV-seronegative.

The V call is TRBV28, the J call TRBJ2-1, with 13 bases aligning to TRBD2. The V segment lost 5 bases and the J segment 8 bases; nucleotides outside the gene matches: 9. Germline values: CDR1 MDHEN, CDR2 SYDVKM. The CDR3 contains 16 residues. CDR3 sequence: CASSIRTSGSKHEQFF. The CDR3 nucleotides are TGTGCCAGCAGTATACGGACTAGCGGGAGTAAGCATGAGCAGTTCTTC.

The chain has TRBV5-4 and TRBJ2-2; TRBD2 aligns across 7 bases. CDR1 is SGHNT, CDR2 YYREEE, per germline (reference sequence). Losses at the gene ends were 3 bases for V and 8 bases for J; bases not matched to a gene: 1. The CDR3 has 12 amino acids. CDR3 in DNA: TGTGCCAGCAGCTGGGGACTAGGGGAGCTGTTTTTT. Translated: CASSWGLGELFF.

The chain couples TRBV28 to TRBJ2-7, with a possible D match to TRBD2 (6 bases). The ends were cut back, 1 base at V and 2 bases at J, with 9 bases in the middle. CDR3 length: 14 amino acids. Germline assignment: CDR1 MDHEN and CDR2 SYDVKM. The CDR3 region has the DNA TGTGCCAGCAGTTTATCATCGGGGGCCTACGAGCAGTACTTC. It translates to CASSLSSGAYEQYF.

The rearrangement links TRBV28 to TRBJ2-7, with TRBD2 as a possible D gene (5 bases). The V end lost 7 bases, the J end lost 6 bases, and 16 bases lay between the germline ends. Per germline, CDR1 MDHEN and CDR2 SYDVKM. CDR3 length equals 13 residues. Here the CDR3 reads CASTEAARGEQYF. CDR3 in DNA: TGTGCCAGCACCGAAGCCGCCCGGGGCGAGCAGTACTTC.

This clone was counted once. The chain recombines TRBV27 with TRBJ2-1; D gene ambiguous. The length of the CDR3 is 11 residues. Germline CDR1 MNHEY, CDR2 SMNVEV (reference sequence). V was trimmed by 3 bases and J by 7 bases, leaving 4 bases between them. The CDR3 nucleotides are TGTGCCAGCAGTTTCGGAAATGAGCAGTTCTTC. Amino acids: CASSFGNEQFF.

This clone was seen a handful of times. This chain joins TRBV9 and TRBJ2-3; 11 bases are shared with TRBD2. V was pared by 3 bases and J by 4 bases, with 7 bases of the junction left unmatched. The CDR3 covers 16 residues. Germline loops: CDR1 SGDLS, CDR2 YYNGEE. The CDR3 bases are TGTGCCAGCAGCGATGCCCTAGCGGGAGGCGCAGATACGCAGTATTTT. As protein: CASSDALAGGADTQYF.

This clone was seen only once. The rearrangement links TRBV5-8 to TRBJ2-3, with D perhaps matching TRBD1 or TRBD2 (5 bases each). Germline V gene sequence: CDR1 SGHTS, CDR2 YDEGEE. Trimming removed 1 base at V and 7 bases at J, with 19 bases between. The CDR3 has 16 residues. CDR3 residues: CASSLLVGASQNTQYF. DNA of the CDR3: TGTGCCAGCAGCTTGTTGGTCGGGGCTAGTCAAAATACGCAGTATTTT.

The chain couples TRBV4-1 to TRBJ2-7; TRBD2 might be the D (6 bases). Germline lookup yields CDR1 MGHRA and CDR2 YSYEKL. The CDR3 covers 14 residues. The V end was cut by 0 bases, the J end by 2 bases, with 8 bases between. CDR3 amino acids: CASSQERGPYEQYF. CDR3 in DNA: TGCGCCAGCAGCCAAGAGCGGGGTCCCTACGAGCAGTACTTC.

The chain recombines TRBV20-1 with TRBJ1-1; no firm D call. CDR3 length: 11 residues. Trimming took 1 base from V and 9 from J, leaving 9 bases between them. Germline CDR1 reads DFQATT; CDR2 reads SNEGSKA (reference sequence). The DNA of the CDR3 is TGCAGTGCTAGAGGGGAACAACAAGCTTTCTTT. Translated: CSARGEQQAFF.

The genes are TRBV5-1 and TRBJ1-1; no reliable D call. Germline V gene sequence: CDR1 SGHRS, CDR2 YFSETQ. V dropped 3 bases and J dropped 0 bases, with 18 bases sitting between them. The CDR3 is made up of 17 amino acids. The CDR3 region is CASSSDLGPNMNTEAFF. As DNA, the CDR3 is TGCGCCAGCAGCTCCGACCTCGGACCGAACATGAACACTGAAGCTTTCTTT.

The chain has TRBV5-1 and TRBJ2-1; the match to TRBD2 covers 11 bases. CDR3 length equals 17 residues. V trimming: 0 bases; J trimming: 3 bases; junction bases outside the gene matches: 5. CDR1 is SGHRS, CDR2 YFSETQ, per germline. This CDR3 reads CASSLGSGTSGYNEQFF. The DNA for the CDR3 is TGCGCCAGCAGCTTGGGGTCCGGGACTAGCGGCTACAATGAGCAGTTCTTC.

The chain uses TRBV7-2 and TRBJ2-2, with D perhaps matching TRBD2 (5 bases). Germline lookup yields CDR1 SGHTA and CDR2 FQGNSA. Between the trimmed V and J ends, which lost 5 bases and 8 bases, there was a span of 15 bases. The CDR3 length is 14 residues. The chain's CDR3 is CASSDHVRAGELFF. Here the CDR3 DNA reads TGTGCCAGCAGCGACCACGTGAGGGCTGGGGAGCTGTTTTTT.

The chain couples TRBV7-9 to TRBJ2-7; 9 nucleotides align to TRBD1. With 5 bases clipped from V and 2 bases from J, the junction kept 10 bases outside the gene matches. Germline lookup yields CDR1 SEHNR and CDR2 FQNEAQ (reference sequence). The CDR3 contains 16 residues. The CDR3 coding sequence is TGTGCCAGCAGCCCCCAGGGACAGGGCATAACCTACGAGCAGTACTTC. It specifies CASSPQGQGITYEQYF.

V usage is TRBV11-3 and J usage is TRBJ1-2; the match to TRBD1 covers 7 bases. From germline, CDR1 is SGHNT and CDR2 YENEEA. Trimming removed 5 bases from V and 5 bases from J; junction bases left unmatched: 11. The CDR3 runs 15 residues. The CDR3 here is CASSMDRTGWYGYTF. The CDR3 DNA reads as TGTGCCAGCAGCATGGACAGGACTGGGTGGTATGGCTACACCTTC. Full variable domain (rest looked up from reference TRBV11-3 and TRBJ1-2): EAGVVQSPRYKIIEKKQPVAFWCNPISGHNTLYWYLQNLGQGPELLIRYENEEAVDDSQLPKDRFSAERLKGVDSTLKIQPAELGDSAVYLCASSMDRTGWYGYTFGSGTRLTVV.

This clone was counted a few times. V usage is TRBV29-1 and J usage is TRBJ1-1; D perhaps matches TRBD1 (5 bases). There are 12 residues in the CDR3. V was trimmed by 7 bases and J by 8 bases, leaving 17 bases between them. The V gene's germline CDR1 is SQVTM and CDR2 ANQGSEA. The CDR3 loop reads CSAGHAQGEAFF. In DNA form, the CDR3 reads TGCAGCGCTGGACACGCCCAAGGCGAAGCTTTCTTT.

The CDR3: CASSLRPSNEKLFF. In nucleotides, the CDR3 is TGTGCCAGCAGCCTACGACCCTCGAATGAAAAACTGTTTTTT. This chain joins TRBV28 and TRBJ1-4; D ambiguous. V lost 6 bases and J lost 5, with 13 bases in between. This CDR3 contains 14 residues. The germline V gene has CDR1 MDHEN and CDR2 SYDVKM.

This chain uses TRBV14 with TRBJ2-6, with D possibly being TRBD1 (5 bases). Germline CDR1 is SGHDN and CDR2 is FVKESK. This CDR3 spans 18 amino acids. Trimming cost V 0 bases and J 0 bases, with 12 bases left between them. The CDR3 DNA follows: TGTGCCAGCAGCCAAGATCAGGGTCTCCTCTCTGGGGCCAACGTCCTGACTTTC. It specifies CASSQDQGLLSGANVLTF.

CDR3 sequence (DNA): TGTGCCAGCTCACCCGGGACTAGTAGGCTCTACGAGCAGTACTTC. It specifies CASSPGTSRLYEQYF. The chain has TRBV18 and TRBJ2-7, with 8 bases identical to TRBD2. CDR1 and CDR2 (germline): KGHSH, LQKENI. This CDR3 contains 15 residues. The ends lost 3 bases at V and 3 bases at J; junction bases unmatched: 7.

DNA for the CDR3: TGTGCCAGCAGTTTATCCGGGGAGGGCACTGAAGCTTTCTTT. Translating gives CASSLSGEGTEAFF. The chain uses TRBV27 and TRBJ1-1; no firm D call. Germline V gene sequence: CDR1 MNHEY, CDR2 SMNVEV (reference sequence). V was shortened by 0 bases and J by 4 bases, with 9 bases between the two germline ends. The length of the CDR3 is 14 residues.

V and J are TRBV27 and TRBJ2-2, with D hard to call. The CDR3 extends over 13 amino acids. With 8 bases removed from V and 6 bases from J, the gap between germline ends came to 13 bases. The V gene's germline CDR1 is MNHEY and CDR2 SMNVEV (reference sequence). CDR3 loop: CASYLSSSGELFF. The CDR3 bases are TGTGCCAGCTATCTCAGTTCTTCCGGGGAGCTGTTTTTT.

The gene calls are TRBV6-5 and TRBJ2-3, with 14 bases identical to TRBD2. The trim removed 9 bases at V and 3 bases at J, leaving 5 bases unmatched. The germline gives CDR1 MNHEY, CDR2 SVGAGI. The CDR3 runs to 15 residues. The CDR3 coding sequence is TGTGCCAGTGGACTAGCGGGAGGTAGAACAGATACGCAGTATTTT. Translating gives CASGLAGGRTDTQYF.

This clone has just a few counts. Other DNA sequences in the sample encode the same CDR3. The J gene is TRBJ2-7, the V gene TRBV2; tentatively, D is TRBD2 (6 bases). In germline, CDR1 is SNHLY, CDR2 FYNNEI. The ends were cut back, 6 bases at V and 3 bases at J, with 9 bases in the middle. The CDR3 is 12 residues long. For the CDR3, the DNA is TGTGCCAGCAGAGGGGACTTCTACGAGCAGTACTTC. Residues: CASRGDFYEQYF.

This chain joins TRBV28 and TRBJ2-7; 8 bases are a match to TRBD1. Germline V gene lookup returns CDR1 MDHEN and CDR2 SYDVKM. CDR3 length equals 15 residues. Trimming cost V 2 bases and J 0 bases; bases outside gene matches: 3. This chain's CDR3 is CASSLGTGLSYEQYF. The CDR3 DNA is TGTGCCAGCAGTTTAGGGACAGGCCTCTCCTACGAGCAGTACTTC. The complete variable domain, with remaining parts taken from reference TRBV28 and TRBJ2-7, reads DVKVTQSSRYLVKRTGEKVFLECVQDMDHENMFWYRQDPGLGLRLIYFSYDVKMKEKGDIPEGYSVSREKKERFSLILESASTNQTSMYLCASSLGTGLSYEQYFGPGTRLTVT.

In its sample, this clone was seen a few times. This rearrangement joins TRBV7-2 to TRBJ2-7; D gene uncertain. The CDR3 contains 14 residues. Deletions cut 0 bases from V and 2 bases from J, with 8 bases between. Germline lookup yields CDR1 SGHTA and CDR2 FQGNSA. The CDR3 reads CASSLAGTAYEQYF. The CDR3 nucleotides are TGTGCCAGCAGCTTAGCAGGAACAGCCTACGAGCAGTACTTC.